This record covers a single TCR beta chain. These data are taken from a study of identical twins. Trimming stripped 2 bases from V and 0 bases from J, with 9 bases between. The V gene's germline CDR1 is SGHKS and CDR2 YYEKEE (reference sequence). The CDR3 length is 16 residues. Using its own MiXCR run on the 5' RACE reads, TCRdb lists one record per CDR3 protein. This sample yields 550,000 to 700,000 distinct CDR3 sequences, of which around 20% are seen a single time; over 4% belongs to the top ten. These data also featured in a second study, about T cells expressing NK-cell markers. That study adds: There were seven HCMV-seropositive donors and one seronegative donor among the eight sequenced. Of CD8+ T cells, 1.0-7.0% belonged to dominant NKG2C+ clonotypes in 5 to 7 donors.

This TCR derives from a woman between 18 and 30 years old in good health. The source material was PBMCs. The genes are TRBV5-5 and TRBJ2-6; unclear D gene. This CDR3 is CASSFAPNSGANVLTF. CDR3 nucleotide sequence: TGTGCCAGCAGCTTTGCCCCAAACTCTGGGGCCAACGTCCTGACTTTC. Drawing the rest from reference TRBV5-5 and TRBJ2-6, the complete variable domain is DAGVTQSPTHLIKTRGQQVTLRCSPISGHKSVSWYQQVLGQGPQFIFQYYEKEERGRGNFPDRFSARQFPNYSSELNVNALLLGDSALYLCASSFAPNSGANVLTFGAGSRLTVL.